The clone carrying this T cell receptor (beta chain) was found once. The data were taken from a study of blood T cell repertoires in COVID-19. Study-level information: PBMCs, B-cell-depleted T cells, or T cells provided the cDNA or gDNA that made up the material.

Seattle participants joined during active infection and were tracked over time. Per the original methods: Amplifying reference gene primers gave estimates of nucleated cell counts. Generated by immunoSEQ multiplex PCR, the TCRdb table keeps only in-frame clones and is missing some. The DNA gave D and trimming, while V, J and clone size come from that table. The sample lists approximately 260,000 clones; about 90% were seen once. Trimming removed 1 base from V and 5 bases from J, with 4 bases in between. Germline loops: CDR1 KGHDR, CDR2 SFDVKD. The CDR3 sequence is 12 residues long. Sample: peripheral blood. The sequence derives from a woman in her 70s with COVID-19, enrolled during active disease. The V gene is TRBV24-1, the J gene TRBJ1-2, with D unresolved. The chain's CDR3 is CATSDFRYGYTF. In nucleotides, the CDR3 is TGTGCCACCAGTGATTTTCGGTATGGCTACACCTTC.